This is a list of T cell receptor beta chains from one sample in a study of CD8+CD57+ T cells in acquired aplastic anemia. TCRdb independently ran MiXCR on the reads; one entry per CDR3 protein. The sample holds fewer than 150,000 distinct CDR3 sequences; around 50% are singletons and the top ten take around 2.5%. Sequencing was performed on sorted CD4+, CD8+, or CD8+CD57+ T cells (not recorded which) from PBMCs. All receptors derive from a human donor in good health, serving as a control. CDR3s include the opening cysteine and the closing phenylalanine or tryptophan. The order of the fields is J gene, V gene, clone size, D gene, CDR3 DNA, CDR3 protein. A D gene is named only where the DNA matches it firmly. Clone size is not always given. Where it is, it says once, few, many or a class for expanded clones.

>TRBJ2-3|TRBV5-1|many|.
TGCGCCAGCAGCGTAGCGGCGTCTAGCACAGATACGCAGTATTTT
CASSVAASSTDTQYF
>TRBJ1-6|TRBV19|.|.
TGTGCCAGTACCACCAATAATTCACCCCTCCACTTT
CASTTNNSPLHF
>TRBJ2-1|TRBV6-1|many|.
TGTGCCAGCAGTCCCCAGCGAGGCTCCAATGAGCAGTTCTTC
CASSPQRGSNEQFF
>TRBJ2-3|TRBV4-2|.|TRBD1
TGTGCCAGCAGCTCACAGGGGGCCACAGATACGCAGTATTTT
CASSSQGATDTQYF
>TRBJ1-2|TRBV6-5|many|.
TGTGCCAGCTACAGGTGGGGGATTAACTATGGCTACACCTTC
CASYRWGINYGYTF
>TRBJ2-2|TRBV19|many|.
TGTGCCAGTAGCCGATCGGACGTAACCGGGGAGCTGTTTTTT
CASSRSDVTGELFF
>TRBJ2-5|TRBV5-1|many|.
TGCGCCAGCAGCGCCGGCCGACAGGCGCTACAAGAGACCCAGTACTTC
CASSAGRQALQETQYF
>TRBJ1-2|TRBV24-1|many|TRBD1
TGTGCCACCAGTGCTTCTGCAGGGACAGGGGTTGGGTTCGGGTGTGGCTACACCTTC
CATSASAGTGVGFGCGYTF
>TRBJ2-2|TRBV24-1|once|.
TGTGCCACCGGCGAGGCGGGGCCGGGTATCGGGGAGCTGTTTTTT
CATGEAGPGIGELFF
>TRBJ2-1|TRBV5-8|many|.
TGTGCCAGCAGACACAGGTCCTACAATGAGCAGTTCTTC
CASRHRSYNEQFF
>TRBJ2-1|TRBV10-2|.|.
TGCGCCAGCATAGCCCCTGAGAGCGGTGAGCAGTTCTTC
CASIAPESGEQFF
>TRBJ1-1|TRBV27|many|TRBD1
TGTGCCAGCGGAGGGGGCTTGAACACTGAAGCTTTCTTT
CASGGGLNTEAFF
>TRBJ1-2|TRBV28|many|.
TGTGCCACCACAAAGGGAAGGAGGTGGGAGGGCTACACCTTC
CATTKGRRWEGYTF
>TRBJ1-4|TRBV19|.|TRBD1
TGTGCCAGTACCGCAACAGGGGTAGGAGGTGAAAAACTGTTTTTT
CASTATGVGGEKLFF
>TRBJ1-6|TRBV9|.|.
TGTGCCAGCAGCCCCAGGGGAGCCCAAGGTAATTCACCCCTCCACTTT
CASSPRGAQGNSPLHF
>TRBJ1-4|TRBV15|.|TRBD1
TGTGCCACCAGCAGGCGAAGACAGGGTAGTGAAAAACTGTTTTTT
CATSRRRQGSEKLFF
>TRBJ2-3|TRBV20-1|once|TRBD1
TGCAGTGCTAGCCCCGGGACAGGCATGTCGGATACGCAGTATTTT
CSASPGTGMSDTQYF
>TRBJ1-6|TRBV30|.|.
TGTGCCTGGAGTGTAGAGAGGATTTCACCCCTCCACTTT
CAWSVERISPLHF
>TRBJ1-2|TRBV10-3|few|TRBD1
TGTGCCATCAGTGACACAGGGGGCAATGATGGCTACACCTTC
CAISDTGGNDGYTF
>TRBJ1-1|TRBV6-1|few|.
TGTGCCAGCACTAGGACAGCTAACACTGAAGCTTTCTTT
CASTRTANTEAFF
>TRBJ2-3|TRBV24-1|.|TRBD1
TGTGCCACGGGACAGGAGGACACAGATACGCAGTATTTT
CATGQEDTDTQYF
>TRBJ1-2|TRBV11-2|.|.
TGTGCCAGCAGCCTAGCTCCCAAAAACTATGGCTACACCTTC
CASSLAPKNYGYTF
>TRBJ1-6|TRBV25-1|.|.
TGTGCCAGCAGCTCCACAGGGAAGTCCTATAATTCACCCCTCCACTTT
CASSSTGKSYNSPLHF
>TRBJ2-7|TRBV19|.|.
TGTGCCAGTAGTAACGTGGGCTCCTACGAGCAGTACTTC
CASSNVGSYEQYF
>TRBJ2-5|TRBV7-3|.|TRBD2
TGTGCCAGCACCCCGGGGGAGGGGGAGACCCAGTACTTC
CASTPGEGETQYF
>TRBJ2-1|TRBV2|.|.
TGTGCCAGCATGTGGGGCCAAGGCATCGGCAATGAGCAGTTCTTC
CASMWGQGIGNEQFF
>TRBJ1-1|TRBV5-1|many|TRBD1
TGCGCCAGCAGCTGGGGACAGGGACGTGGAGCTTTCTTT
CASSWGQGRGAFF
>TRBJ2-7|TRBV19|.|.
TGTGCCAGTAGTACTGGGACCGACATCCGTTACGAGCAGTACTTC
CASSTGTDIRYEQYF
>TRBJ2-3|TRBV24-1|.|TRBD1
TGTGCCACCAGTGATTTGTATGGACAGGGGACAGATACGCAGTATTTT
CATSDLYGQGTDTQYF
>TRBJ1-2|TRBV12-3/TRBV12-4|few|TRBD1
TGTGCCAGCAGACCCACAGGGGTTGATGGCTACACCTTC
CASRPTGVDGYTF
>TRBJ1-4|TRBV15|.|TRBD1
TGTGCCACCAGCAGAGATCAGGGGGCCCCCGAAAAACTGTTTTTT
CATSRDQGAPEKLFF
>TRBJ2-7|TRBV7-3|.|.
TGTGCCAGCAGCCCCTCGGACCACTACGAGCAGTACTTC
CASSPSDHYEQYF
>TRBJ1-2|TRBV2|many|.
TGTGCCAGCAGTGAAGCATCGGAATGGGGCGGCTACACCTTC
CASSEASEWGGYTF
>TRBJ2-7|TRBV2|medium-sized|.
TGTGCCAGCTGTCGACGGGGTAACGAGCAGTACTTC
CASCRRGNEQYF
>TRBJ2-7|TRBV20-1|.|.
TGCAGTGCTAGAGATCCAGAGGGGGGCGACTCCTACGAGCAGTACTTC
CSARDPEGGDSYEQYF
>TRBJ2-7|TRBV29-1|.|.
TGCAGCGTTGAACTAGGACGGAGCTACGAGCAGTACTTC
CSVELGRSYEQYF
>TRBJ1-2|TRBV7-2|.|TRBD1
TGTGCCAGCAGCCCATACGACAGGGTGCAAGGCTACACCTTC
CASSPYDRVQGYTF
>TRBJ2-7|TRBV20-1|.|TRBD2
TGCAGTGCTCGGGAAGCGGGACTAGCGGGGGGCCCTAGGCGTCGCGAGCAGTACTTC
CSAREAGLAGGPRRREQYF
>TRBJ2-7|TRBV30|many|.
TGTGCCTGGAGTGCTCAACTTGGGGGCGAGCAGTACTTC
CAWSAQLGGEQYF
>TRBJ1-1|TRBV9|.|.
TGTGCCAGCAGCGTATCAGGGTTCGACACTGAAGCTTTCTTT
CASSVSGFDTEAFF
>TRBJ2-7|TRBV7-2|many|.
TGTGCCAGCAGCTTAGTAGGAGAGACCCGCGAGCAGTACTTC
CASSLVGETREQYF
>TRBJ1-1|TRBV2|.|.
TGTGCCAGCAGTGGGGGGCGAACTGAAGCTTTCTTT
CASSGGRTEAFF
>TRBJ1-4|TRBV20-1|.|TRBD1
TGCAGTGCTACATACCGGGACAGCCGTAATGAAAAACTGTTTTTT
CSATYRDSRNEKLFF
>TRBJ2-1|TRBV19|.|.
TGTGCCAGTAGCGCCTTCGGCGATTCCTACAATGAGCAGTTCTTC
CASSAFGDSYNEQFF
>TRBJ1-2|TRBV10-3|.|TRBD1
TGTGCCACCGACAGGGGCCAGGAGGATGGCTACACCTTC
CATDRGQEDGYTF
>TRBJ1-2|TRBV19|.|.
TGTGCCAGCGAGGGATGGAACTATGGCTACACCTTC
CASEGWNYGYTF
>TRBJ1-5|TRBV29-1|few|.
TGCAGCGTTGCAGGGCAGGGAGATCAGCATTTT
CSVAGQGDQHF
>TRBJ2-1|TRBV11-2|many|TRBD2
TGTGCCAGCAGCTTACTACTAGCGGGGGCCCGCACCTTAAATGAGCAGTTCTTC
CASSLLLAGARTLNEQFF
>TRBJ1-2|TRBV15|.|.
TGTGCCACCAGCGTAGGAGTTGGCTTCGATGGCTACACCTTC
CATSVGVGFDGYTF
>TRBJ2-3|TRBV29-1|few|TRBD2
TGCAGCGTAGAACCTAGCGGGACGCAGTATTTT
CSVEPSGTQYF
>TRBJ2-3|TRBV9|.|.
TGTGCCAGCAGTGAGGCTAGTAGCACAGATACGCAGTATTTT
CASSEASSTDTQYF
>TRBJ2-1|TRBV29-1|.|.
TGCAGCGTTGGTGTCGGCAGGGGATACGACAATGAGCAGTTCTTC
CSVGVGRGYDNEQFF
>TRBJ2-3|TRBV15|.|TRBD1
TGTGCCACCAGCGCACCCGGGACAGGAGGAGATACGCAGTATTTT
CATSAPGTGGDTQYF
>TRBJ1-6|TRBV6-5|many|.
TGTGCCAGCAGTTACTCGACCCAAAGTGGTTCACCCCTCCACTTT
CASSYSTQSGSPLHF